A single sample is the source of the 10 T cell receptor beta chains below, sequenced in a study of beta chain features in type 1 diabetes. Regarding the study as a whole: Type 1 diabetes patients had moderately but significantly shorter TCRB CDR3s in all four CD4+ subsets.

Expressed TCRB transcripts were sequenced because the isolated RNA had all been reverse transcribed beforehand. This table comes from immunoSEQ multiplex PCR, and its TCRdb copy is limited to in-frame clones, with some not included. Of about 99,000 clones listed, approximately 30% are singletons. The antigens of these receptors remain unknown. The sample consisted of central memory CD4+ T cells from blood. The receptors derive from a young woman with type 1 diabetes.

This chain connects TRBV18 to TRBJ2-3, with 10 bases that match TRBD2. This CDR3 has 19 amino acids. Germline CDR1 and CDR2: KGHSH and LQKENI. Trimming removed 3 bases from V and 2 bases from J; junction bases left unmatched: 14. The CDR3 here is CASSPPDTYSGRLTDTQYF. The CDR3, as DNA: TGTGCCAGCTCACCCCCCGATACTTATAGCGGGAGGCTCACAGATACGCAGTATTTT.

This rearrangement joins TRBV30 to TRBJ1-2; tentatively, D is TRBD1 (5 bases). With 3 bases removed from V and 4 bases from J, the gap between germline ends came to 12 bases. Germline V gives CDR1 GTSNPN, CDR2 SVGIG (reference sequence). This CDR3 comprises 13 residues. CDR3 sequence (DNA): TGTGCCTGGAGGCCCGCAGGGATCTATGGCTACACCTTC. Protein: CAWRPAGIYGYTF.

The J gene is TRBJ2-2, the V gene TRBV4-3; 13 bases match TRBD2. This CDR3 is built from 17 residues. Germline CDR1 reads LGHNA; CDR2 reads YSLEER. The V segment lost 3 bases and the J segment 2 bases; nucleotides outside the gene matches: 3. Written as DNA, the CDR3 is TGCGCCAGCAGCCATAGACTAGCGGGAGGCAACACCGGGGAGCTGTTTTTT. Amino acids: CASSHRLAGGNTGELFF.

In its sample, this clone was seen a few times. The chain uses TRBV27 and TRBJ1-2; 7 bases agree with TRBD1. The CDR3 contains 16 residues. Losses at the gene ends were 5 bases for V and 2 bases for J; bases not matched to a gene: 11. From germline, CDR1 is MNHEY and CDR2 SMNVEV (reference sequence). The CDR3 coding sequence is TGTGCCAGCAGTCCGACCTGGGACAGATTAAACTATGGCTACACCTTC. Translation: CASSPTWDRLNYGYTF.

This sequence joins TRBV5-1 and TRBJ1-2; 9 nucleotides line up with TRBD1. V lost 0 bases and J lost 8; bases outside the gene matches: 14. The CDR3 sequence is 17 residues long. Germline V gives CDR1 SGHRS, CDR2 YFSETQ. The DNA for the CDR3 is TGCGCCAGCAGCTTGGATCCCCCGGGACAGGGTATACAGGGCTACACCTTC. Translation: CASSLDPPGQGIQGYTF.

The V call is TRBV7-9, the J call TRBJ2-3; tentative D call: TRBD1 (5 bases). In germline, CDR1 is SEHNR, CDR2 FQNEAQ (reference sequence). Trimming pared 2 bases from V and 2 bases from J, leaving 17 bases between. The CDR3 extends over 17 amino acids. The CDR3 coding sequence is TGTGCCAGCAGCTTACTCCAGGGCCCAAGAAACACAGATACGCAGTATTTT. Translating it yields CASSLLQGPRNTDTQYF.

The chain carries TRBV18 and TRBJ2-1, with 10 bases fitting TRBD2. This CDR3 has 16 amino acids. Germline lookup yields CDR1 KGHSH and CDR2 LQKENI. Losses at the gene ends were 2 bases for V and 4 bases for J; bases not matched to a gene: 5. The CDR3 loop reads CASSPAGLAIYNEQFF. DNA of the CDR3: TGTGCCAGCTCACCAGCGGGACTAGCGATATACAATGAGCAGTTCTTC.

This clone turned up a few times. The chain recombines TRBV28 with TRBJ2-7; 8 bases align to TRBD1. Unmatched junction bases numbered 13, after V lost 6 bases and J lost 9 bases. This CDR3 spans 14 amino acids. Per the germline V gene, CDR1 is MDHEN and CDR2 is SYDVKM. In DNA, the CDR3 is TGTGCCAGCAGCTTAACCTCGGACAGGGTGGCGCAGTACTTC. Translating it yields CASSLTSDRVAQYF.

This chain links TRBV30 with TRBJ1-5, with D unclear. V gave up 2 bases and J gave up 0 bases, with 8 bases separating them. Germline CDR1 is GTSNPN and CDR2 is SVGIG (reference sequence). The CDR3 is 14 residues long. CDR3 sequence (DNA): TGTGCCTGGAGTCTTACATCTAGCAATCAGCCCCAGCATTTT. Residues: CAWSLTSSNQPQHF.

This chain connects TRBV18 to TRBJ2-7, with 7 nucleotides matching TRBD1. The V gene end was trimmed by 9 bases and the J gene end by 3 bases; junction bases not matched to a gene: 8. This CDR3 contains 13 residues. Germline CDR1 reads KGHSH; CDR2 reads LQKENI. The DNA for the CDR3 is TGTGCCAGTAGGGACAGCCAGAACTACGAGCAGTACTTC. Encoded protein: CASRDSQNYEQYF.